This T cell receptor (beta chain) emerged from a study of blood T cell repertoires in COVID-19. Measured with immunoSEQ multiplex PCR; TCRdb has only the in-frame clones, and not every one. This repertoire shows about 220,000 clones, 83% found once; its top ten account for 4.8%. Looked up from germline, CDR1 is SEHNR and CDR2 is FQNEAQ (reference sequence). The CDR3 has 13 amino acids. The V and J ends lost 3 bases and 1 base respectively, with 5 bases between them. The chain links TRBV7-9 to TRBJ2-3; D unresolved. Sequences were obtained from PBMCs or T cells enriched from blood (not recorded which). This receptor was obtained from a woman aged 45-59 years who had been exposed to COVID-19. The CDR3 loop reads CASSFEGTDTQYF. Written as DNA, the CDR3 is TGTGCCAGCAGCTTCGAGGGCACAGATACGCAGTATTTT.